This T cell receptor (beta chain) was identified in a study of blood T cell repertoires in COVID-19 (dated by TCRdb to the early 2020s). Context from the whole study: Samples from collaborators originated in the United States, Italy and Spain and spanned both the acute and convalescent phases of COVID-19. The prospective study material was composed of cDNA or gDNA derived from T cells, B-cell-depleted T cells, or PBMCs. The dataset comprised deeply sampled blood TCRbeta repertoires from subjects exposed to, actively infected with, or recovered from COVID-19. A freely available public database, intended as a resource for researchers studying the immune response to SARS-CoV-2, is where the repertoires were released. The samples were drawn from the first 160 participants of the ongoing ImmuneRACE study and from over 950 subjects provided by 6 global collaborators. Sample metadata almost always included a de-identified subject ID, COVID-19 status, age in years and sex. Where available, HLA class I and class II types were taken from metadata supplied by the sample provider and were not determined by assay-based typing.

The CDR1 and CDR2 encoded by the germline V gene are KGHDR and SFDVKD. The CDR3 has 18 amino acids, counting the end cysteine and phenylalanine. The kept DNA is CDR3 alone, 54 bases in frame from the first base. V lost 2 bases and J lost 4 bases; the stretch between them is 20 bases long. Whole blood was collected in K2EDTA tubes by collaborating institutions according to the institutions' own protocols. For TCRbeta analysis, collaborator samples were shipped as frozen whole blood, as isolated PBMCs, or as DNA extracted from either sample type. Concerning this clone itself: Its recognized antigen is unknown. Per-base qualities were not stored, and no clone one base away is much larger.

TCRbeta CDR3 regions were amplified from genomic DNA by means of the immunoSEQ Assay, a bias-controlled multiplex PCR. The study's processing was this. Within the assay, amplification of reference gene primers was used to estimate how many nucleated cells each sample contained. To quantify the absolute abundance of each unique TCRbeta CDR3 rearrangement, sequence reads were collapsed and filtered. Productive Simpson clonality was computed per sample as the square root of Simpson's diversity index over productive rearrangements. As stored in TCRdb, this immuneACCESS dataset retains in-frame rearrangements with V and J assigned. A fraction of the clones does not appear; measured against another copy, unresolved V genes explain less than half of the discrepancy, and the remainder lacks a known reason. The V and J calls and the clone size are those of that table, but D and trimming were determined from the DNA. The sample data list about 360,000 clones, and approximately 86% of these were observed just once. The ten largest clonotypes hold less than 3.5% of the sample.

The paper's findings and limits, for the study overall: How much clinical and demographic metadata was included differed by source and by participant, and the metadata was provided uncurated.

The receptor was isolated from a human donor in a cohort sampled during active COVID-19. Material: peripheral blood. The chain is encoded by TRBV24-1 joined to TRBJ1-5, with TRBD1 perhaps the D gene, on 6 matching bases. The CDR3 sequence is CATSDSLTGQLGNQPQHF. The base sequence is TGTGCCACCAGTGATTCGCTAACCGGACAGTTAGGTAATCAGCCCCAGCATTTT.